This T cell receptor beta chain derives from a study of T cell responses to AZD1222 COVID-19 vaccine. Overall study results and limits: Females made up more of the donors, who were largely white British, and clonal diversity may have come out too low.

The germline V gene has CDR1 MNHEY and CDR2 SVGAGI. V was shortened by 7 bases and J by 2 bases, with 15 bases between the two germline ends. The CDR3 is 14 amino acids. The protocol was immunoSEQ multiplex PCR, while the TCRdb copy is restricted to in-frame clones and leaves out a portion. The sample includes more than 95,000 clones, more than 75% seen only once; the top ten take 7.5%. Note on this clone: Its antigen is as yet unknown.

The input for sequencing was peripheral blood, taken on day 0 of AZD1222 vaccination. The clonotype was recovered from an adult in good health. This rearrangement joins TRBV6-5 to TRBJ2-7, with TRBD2 as a possible D gene (5 bases). CDR3 protein: CASTPRAGPYEQYF. The CDR3 DNA sequence: TGTGCCAGCACACCGCGGGCAGGTCCCTACGAGCAGTACTTC.